This TCR beta chain was identified in a study of blood T cell repertoires in COVID-19. At the level of the study: Sources were T cells, B-cell-depleted T cells, or PBMCs; the material itself was cDNA or gDNA.

Seattle's cohort entered during active infection and was followed longitudinally. The germline gives CDR1 LGHNA, CDR2 YNFKEQ. Trimming took off 0 bases at V and 8 bases at J, with 13 bases between the two ends. This CDR3 spans 15 amino acids. Sequenced by immunoSEQ multiplex PCR; TCRdb stores in-frame clones only, minus some. The sample holds roughly 120,000 clones, around 74% seen once. Specimen: peripheral blood. The clonotype originates from a man of 80 years or more with COVID-19, enrolled during active disease. The chain couples TRBV4-2 to TRBJ1-4, with a possible D match to TRBD1 (5 bases). The CDR3 loop is CASSQDPQGWEKLFF. The CDR3 DNA reads TGTGCCAGCAGCCAAGATCCCCAGGGTTGGGAAAAACTGTTTTTT.